The 22 T cell receptor beta chains reported below all come from one sample, sequenced in a study of tissue T cells after allogeneic stem cell transplantation. Using immunoSEQ multiplex PCR, the repertoire was profiled, and TCRdb retains in-frame clones only, with some absent. This sample has some 5,000 clones; about 43% occur once, and the top ten carry 24%. Noted time point: mouse harvest day 14 after allogeneic transplant. Each mouse received 10^7 T-cell-depleted marrow cells plus 10^6 splenic CD5+ T cells by tail vein. Sequencing input: gut tissue. The origin of the receptors is a female BALB/c mouse given C57BL/6 T cells with graft-versus-host disease after an allogeneic hematopoietic cell transplant.

As regards this clone: Gene names refer to mouse genes. CDR3 region: CASSLGGRSYEQYF. The sequenced CDR3 bases are TGTGCCAGCAGTCTGGGGGGGCGCTCCTATGAACAGTAC. The rearrangement links TRBV24 to TRBJ2-7; maybe TRBD2 (7 bases). Coverage ceases 1 residue before the CDR3 finishes, and the germline J gene fills in the end. This CDR3 is 14 amino acids long. Germline CDR1 KGHTA, CDR2 FRNEEI. V dropped 2 bases and J dropped 0 bases, with 8 bases sitting between them.

Turning to this clone: Gene labels here are mouse ones. The missing CDR3 end, 1 residue past where the read stops, is filled in from the germline J gene. The chain employs TRBV12-1 and TRBJ2-1; D not resolved. V was cut by 2 bases and J by 1 base, with 2 bases left in between. The CDR3 has 12 residues. Germline V gene sequence: CDR1 SGHSN, CDR2 HYEKVE. The DNA read from the CDR3 is TGTGCCAGCTCTCCGAACTATGCTGAGCAGTTC. It yields the protein CASSPNYAEQF. The complete CDR3 sequence is CASSPNYAEQFF.

A note on this clone: Gene names and germline match the mouse. Sequencing ends 1 residue short of the CDR3 end; the germline J gene provides the rest. The rearrangement uses TRBV2 and TRBJ1-6; D gene uncertain. TRBJ1-6 is marked as an open reading frame, function uncertain. CDR1 is LGHNA and CDR2 is YSYQKL in the germline V gene. V shed 3 bases and J shed 0 bases, with 9 bases lying between them. This CDR3 has 16 residues. The DNA read from the CDR3 is TGTGCCAGCAGCCAGAGACATAATTCCTATAATTCGCCCCTCTAC. The encoded protein is CASSQRHNSYNSPLY. The complete CDR3 sequence is CASSQRHNSYNSPLYF.

To note about this clone: Mouse gene names apply. The sequence runs out 1 residue before the end of the CDR3; the remainder is reconstructed from the germline J gene. V gene TRBV16 combines with J gene TRBJ2-5; a possible D gene is TRBD2 (7 bases). The CDR3 has 17 residues. CDR1 is SGHSA, CDR2 FRNQAP, per germline. Trimming took 2 bases from V and 3 from J, leaving 18 bases between them. Partial CDR3 DNA: TGTGCAAGCAGCTTATTTGCCGGGGGGCGGGGGCAAGACACCCAGTAC. Its translation is CASSLFAGGRGQDTQY. Given in full, the CDR3 is CASSLFAGGRGQDTQYF.

On this clone itself: The genes and germline here are from mouse. The CDR3 end is not reached by the read, which stops 1 residue before it; the germline J gene fills it in. This sequence joins TRBV5 and TRBJ1-1; D gene uncertain. The V end was cut by 4 bases, the J end by 0 bases, with 12 bases between. The CDR3 runs to 15 residues. CDR1 is LGHNA and CDR2 is YNLKQL in the germline V gene (reference sequence). The CDR3 loop reads CASSLRTESNTEVFF. The part of the CDR3 DNA that was read is TGTGCCAGCAGCCTCAGGACGGAATCAAACACAGAAGTCTTC.

Remarks on this clone: Mouse gene names and germline throughout. Partial CDR3 DNA: TGTGCCAGCAGCCAAGATTCGAGGGACAGGGGGTATGAACAGTAC. Its translation is CASSQDSRDRGYEQY. In full, the CDR3 is CASSQDSRDRGYEQYF. This rearrangement joins TRBV5 to TRBJ2-7, with 11 bases lining up with TRBD1. Read coverage stops 1 residue before the CDR3 terminus; the germline J gene supplies the remainder. The CDR3 length is 16 residues. CDR1 LGHNA and CDR2 YNLKQL come from the germline V gene (reference sequence). J was trimmed by 4 bases and V by 0 bases; bases with no gene match: 5.

Worth noting for this clone: The genes and germline here are from mouse. The read gets to within 1 residue of the CDR3 end, and the germline J gene fills in the rest. V is TRBV26 and J is TRBJ2-4; 9 positions agree with TRBD2. The CDR3 runs 16 residues. V dropped 3 bases and J dropped 0; count of bases not matched to a gene: 4. The V gene's germline CDR1 is KGHPV and CDR2 FQNQEV (reference sequence). This chain's CDR3 is CASSLLGGPSQNTLYF. The sequenced part of the CDR3 DNA is TGTGCCAGCAGTCTACTGGGGGGCCCTAGTCAAAACACCTTGTAC.

A remark on this clone: The gene symbols are mouse symbols. The sequenced fragment ends 1 residue before the CDR3 boundary, so the rest is inferred from the germline J gene. The rearrangement joins TRBV23 to TRBJ2-3; TRBD2, the table's D call, lacks a check against the DNA. CDR3 length equals 15 residues. Looked up from germline, CDR1 is KGHTA and CDR2 is FQNQQP. Incomplete CDR3 DNA: TGCTCCAGCAGCTCCGGGACTGGGGGGGCGGAAACGCTGTAT. The encoded protein is CSSSSGTGGAETLY. The entire CDR3 reads CSSSSGTGGAETLYF.

This clone showed up just a few times. Mouse names are used for the genes. The missing CDR3 end, 1 residue past where the read stops, is filled in from the germline J gene. V gene TRBV12-2 combines with J gene TRBJ1-4; tentatively, D is TRBD1 (5 bases). Germline V lookup: CDR1 SGHLS, CDR2 HYDKME. With 3 bases removed from V and 8 bases from J, the gap between germline ends came to 9 bases. CDR3 size: 12 residues. CDR3 loop: CASSSGRERLFF. The part of the CDR3 DNA that was read is TGTGCCAGCTCTTCAGGGAGAGAAAGATTATTT.

This clone ranks as medium-sized. Gene names are mouse gene names. CDR3 DNA (partial): TGCACCTGCAGTGCAGATGGAACTGGGGCGGGGGAACAGTAC. This encodes CTCSADGTGAGEQY. The full-length CDR3 reads as CTCSADGTGAGEQYF. V and J are TRBV1 and TRBJ2-7; TRBD2 agrees at 7 bases. The CDR3 extends 1 residue past the end of the read, so its final part is completed from the germline J gene. The J segment lost 7 bases and the V segment lost 0 bases, leaving 9 bases of the junction unmatched. CDR1 and CDR2 (germline): NSQYPW, LRSPGD (reference sequence). This CDR3 region has 15 residues.

With respect to this clone: Genes and germline come from the mouse. The read halts 1 residue ahead of the CDR3 end, with the missing end drawn from the germline J gene. The J gene is TRBJ1-3, the V gene TRBV26, with TRBD1 as a possible D gene (5 bases). The CDR3 spans 14 residues. Germline V gene sequence: CDR1 KGHPV, CDR2 FQNQEV (reference sequence). V dropped 4 bases and J dropped 2 bases, with 9 bases sitting between them. The CDR3 here is CASSPRDAGNTLYF. The CDR3 bases that were read are TGTGCCAGCAGTCCCCGGGACGCTGGAAATACGCTCTAT.

In this sample, this clone turned up a few times. The listed genes are named as in mouse. The CDR3 goes on 1 residue after the read ends, and that part is filled in from the germline J gene. V and J are TRBV26 and TRBJ2-1; D is uncertain. V lost 3 bases and J 5 bases, leaving 2 bases between the germline ends. The germline V gene encodes CDR1 KGHPV and CDR2 FQNQEV (reference sequence). There are 11 residues in the CDR3. The CDR3 bases that were read are TGTGCCAGCAGTCTCGATGCTGAGCAGTTC. It encodes CASSLDAEQF. The entire CDR3 is CASSLDAEQFF.

This clone has more than one count but fewer than ten. Mouse names are used for the genes. The read gets to within 1 residue of the CDR3 end, and the germline J gene fills in the rest. The chain links TRBV13-3 to TRBJ1-6, with 9 bases fitting TRBD1. TRBJ1-6 falls under the ORF class, with uncertain function. This CDR3 is 15 amino acids long. V gave up 5 bases and J gave up 3 bases; unmatched junction bases: 3. CDR1 and CDR2 from the germline V gene are NNHDY and SYVADS. The part of the CDR3 DNA that was read is TGTGCCAGCAGGATGGGACAGGGCTATAATTCGCCCCTCTAC. This translates into CASRMGQGYNSPLY. The full CDR3 protein is CASRMGQGYNSPLYF.

By sample fraction, this clone is large. Gene names follow the mouse nomenclature. The read ends 1 residue before the CDR3 terminus; that terminus is restored from the germline J gene. The chain carries TRBV1 and TRBJ2-1; D perhaps matches TRBD1 (6 bases). CDR3 length equals 13 residues. The V end was cut by 3 bases, the J end by 4 bases, with 7 bases between. Germline lookup yields CDR1 NSQYPW and CDR2 LRSPGD (reference sequence). CDR3 in amino acids: CTCSAGTYAEQFF. CDR3 DNA, as far as it was read: TGCACCTGCAGTGCCGGGACATATGCTGAGCAGTTC.

Comments on this clone: Gene names refer to mouse genes. With the read ending 1 residue before the CDR3 end, the germline J gene is used to fill in that end. This chain connects TRBV31 to TRBJ2-5; D call uncertain. V lost 0 bases, J lost 0 bases, and 7 bases lay in between. CDR1 GKSSPN and CDR2 SITVG come from the germline V gene. The CDR3 is 14 residues long. The sequenced part of the CDR3 DNA is TGTGCCTGGAGTCTAGTGAATAACCAAGACACCCAGTAC. Translating it yields CAWSLVNNQDTQY. The full CDR3 reads CAWSLVNNQDTQYF.

About this clone itself: The gene symbols are mouse symbols. The CDR3 is cut off 1 residue early in the read; its end comes from the germline J gene. The V gene is TRBV26, the J gene TRBJ2-7; D could derive from TRBD1 or TRBD2 (5 bases each). This CDR3 is 15 amino acids long. The germline V gene encodes CDR1 KGHPV and CDR2 FQNQEV (reference sequence). With 4 bases removed from V and 0 bases from J, the gap between germline ends came to 13 bases. CDR3 loop: CASSPRGASSYEQYF. The CDR3 DNA, read in part, is TGTGCCAGCAGTCCCCGTGGGGCGAGCTCCTATGAACAGTAC.

Regarding this clone: The listed genes are named as in mouse. Sequencing ends 1 residue short of the CDR3 end; the germline J gene provides the rest. V is TRBV26 and J is TRBJ1-1; 9 bases line up with TRBD1. The CDR3 sequence is 13 residues long. V lost 5 bases, J lost 4 bases, and 2 bases stayed unmatched. Germline CDR1 reads KGHPV; CDR2 reads FQNQEV (reference sequence). CDR3 DNA, as far as it was read: TGTGCCAGCAGTTACAGGGGGCTCACAGAAGTCTTC. Residues: CASSYRGLTEVF. The entire CDR3 is CASSYRGLTEVFF.

Judged by abundance, this clone is medium-sized (0.01 to 0.1%). Any gene name here is a mouse gene name. This CDR3 is CASSHDWGSYEQYF. CDR3 DNA (partial): TGTGCCAGCAGCCATGACTGGGGGTCCTATGAACAGTAC. This chain connects TRBV5 to TRBJ2-7, with 9 nucleotides matching TRBD2. The read is 1 residue too short to cover the CDR3 end, so that end is filled in from the germline J gene. Losses at the gene ends were 3 bases for V and 1 base for J; bases not matched to a gene: 1. Germline lookup yields CDR1 LGHNA and CDR2 YNLKQL (reference sequence). There are 14 residues in the CDR3.

A few counts support this clone. Germline and genes: mouse. The CDR3 goes on 1 residue after the read ends, and that part is filled in from the germline J gene. The chain links TRBV31 to TRBJ2-3, with D perhaps TRBD2 (6 bases). The CDR3 is 15 residues long. Germline V gene sequence: CDR1 GKSSPN, CDR2 SITVG. V lost 0 bases, J lost 0 bases, and 10 bases lay in between. Incomplete CDR3 DNA: TGTGCCTGGAGTCTCGACTGGTCTAGTGCAGAAACGCTGTAT. It specifies CAWSLDWSSAETLY. The full CDR3 is CAWSLDWSSAETLYF.

In the case of this clone: The gene names here belong to mouse. CDR3 amino acids: CASSLALNTGQLYF. The sequenced part of the CDR3 DNA is TGTGCCAGCAGCTTAGCCCTGAACACCGGGCAGCTCTAC. The J gene is TRBJ2-2, the V gene TRBV3, with D unclear. The CDR3 goes on 1 residue after the read ends, and that part is filled in from the germline J gene. Germline CDR1 is SNHLY and CDR2 is FYNGKV (reference sequence). V shed 0 bases and J shed 2 bases, with 4 bases lying between them. The CDR3 length is 14 residues.

As to this clone: Gene names refer to mouse genes. The CDR3 extends 1 residue past the end of the read, so its final part is completed from the germline J gene. The V call is TRBV5, the J call TRBJ1-4; 10 bases map to TRBD1. This CDR3 contains 14 residues. The V gene end was trimmed by 4 bases and the J gene end by 5 bases; junction bases not matched to a gene: 1. Germline V lookup: CDR1 LGHNA, CDR2 YNLKQL (reference sequence). CDR3 residues: CASSPGQGNERLFF. The part of the CDR3 DNA that was read is TGTGCCAGCAGCCCGGGACAGGGGAACGAAAGATTATTT.

In regard to this clone: Gene labels here are mouse ones. The CDR3 goes on 1 residue after the read ends, and that part is filled in from the germline J gene. The genes are TRBV5 and TRBJ1-4; 10 positions agree with TRBD1. V dropped 0 bases and J dropped 5; count of bases not matched to a gene: 3. Per germline, CDR1 LGHNA and CDR2 YNLKQL (reference sequence). This CDR3 has 16 residues. The CDR3 region is CASSQDPGQGNERLFF. The covered CDR3 bases are TGTGCCAGCAGCCAAGATCCGGGACAGGGGAACGAAAGATTATTT.